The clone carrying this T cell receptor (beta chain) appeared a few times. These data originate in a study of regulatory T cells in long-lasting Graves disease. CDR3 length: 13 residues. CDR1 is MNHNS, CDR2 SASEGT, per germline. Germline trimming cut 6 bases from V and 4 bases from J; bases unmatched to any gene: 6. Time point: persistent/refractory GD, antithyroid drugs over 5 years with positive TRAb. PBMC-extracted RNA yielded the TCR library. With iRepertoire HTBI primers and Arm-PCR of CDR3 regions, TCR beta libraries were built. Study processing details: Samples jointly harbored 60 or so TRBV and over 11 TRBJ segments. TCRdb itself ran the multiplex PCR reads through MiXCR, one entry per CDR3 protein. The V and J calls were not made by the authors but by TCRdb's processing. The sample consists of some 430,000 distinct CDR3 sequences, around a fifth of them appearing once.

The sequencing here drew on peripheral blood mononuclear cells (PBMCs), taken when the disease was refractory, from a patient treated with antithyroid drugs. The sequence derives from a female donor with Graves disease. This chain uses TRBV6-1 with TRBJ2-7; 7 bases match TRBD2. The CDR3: CASRSPGRYEQYF. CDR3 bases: TGTGCCAGCAGGAGCCCCGGGAGGTACGAGCAGTACTTC.